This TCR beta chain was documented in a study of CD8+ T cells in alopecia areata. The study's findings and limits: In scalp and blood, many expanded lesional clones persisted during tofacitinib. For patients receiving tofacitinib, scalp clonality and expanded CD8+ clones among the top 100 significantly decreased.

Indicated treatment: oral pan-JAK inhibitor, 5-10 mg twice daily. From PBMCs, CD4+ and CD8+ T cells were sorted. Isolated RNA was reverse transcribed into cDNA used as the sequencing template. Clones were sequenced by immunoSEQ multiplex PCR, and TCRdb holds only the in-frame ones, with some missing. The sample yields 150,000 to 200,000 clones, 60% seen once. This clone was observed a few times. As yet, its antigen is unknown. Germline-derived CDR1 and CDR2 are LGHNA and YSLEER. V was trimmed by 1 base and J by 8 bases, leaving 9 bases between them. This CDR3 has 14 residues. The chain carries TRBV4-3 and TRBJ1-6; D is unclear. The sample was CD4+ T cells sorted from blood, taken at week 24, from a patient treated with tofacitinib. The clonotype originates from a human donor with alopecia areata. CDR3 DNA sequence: TGCGCCAGCAGCCAAGGCGGCGCGTATTCACCCCTCCACTTT. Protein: CASSQGGAYSPLHF.